Shown below are 18 T cell receptor beta chains from a single sample sequenced in a study of blood T cell repertoires in COVID-19. This table comes from immunoSEQ multiplex PCR, and its TCRdb copy is limited to in-frame clones, with some not included. The sample has about 130,000 clones; about 79% are singletons. Sequenced sample: PBMCs or T cells enriched from blood (not recorded which). The source of these receptors is a man in his forties or fifties who had recovered from COVID-19.

Concerning this clone itself: The junction shows a germline mismatch at one end, possibly a read error. The J gene is TRBJ1-5, the V gene TRBV27, with a tentative D call TRBD1 (6 bases). The CDR3 totals 13 residues. Germline lookup yields CDR1 MNHEY and CDR2 SMNVEV (reference sequence). In nucleotides, the CDR3 is TGTGCCAGCAGTGTGTCGCGCAGGGGCCCATGGTGTTTT. The encoded protein is CASSVSRRGPWCF.

The chain carries TRBV10-1 and TRBJ2-5; the match to TRBD1 covers 8 bases. The J segment lost 2 bases and the V segment lost 8 bases, leaving 13 bases of the junction unmatched. CDR3 length: 16 residues. Germline V gene lookup returns CDR1 WNHNN and CDR2 SYGVQD (reference sequence). CDR3 sequence (DNA): TGCGCCAGCCCGGACTCCGGGACAGGAGTTCAAGAGACCCAGTACTTC. This encodes CASPDSGTGVQETQYF.

This clone occurred once. This chain connects TRBV11-1 to TRBJ2-5; TRBD1 matches 7 bases. V trimming: 5 bases; J trimming: 2 bases; junction bases outside the gene matches: 11. CDR1 SGHAT and CDR2 FQDESV come from the germline V gene (reference sequence). This CDR3 contains 16 residues. This CDR3 reads CASSPAGQADQETQYF. CDR3 in DNA: TGTGCCAGCAGCCCCGCCGGACAGGCGGATCAAGAGACCCAGTACTTC.

This clone was seen a few times. The V and J genes are TRBV10-3 and TRBJ1-5; no clear D gene. CDR1 and CDR2 from the germline V gene are ENHRY and SYGVKD. Between the trimmed V and J ends, which lost 6 bases and 0 bases, there was a span of 15 bases. The CDR3 length is 16 residues. The CDR3 is CAISPRSPNSNQPQHF. The CDR3 nucleotides read TGTGCCATCAGCCCTCGGTCGCCGAATAGCAATCAGCCCCAGCATTTT.

The chain links TRBV2 to TRBJ2-2, with D uncertain. The V gene's germline CDR1 is SNHLY and CDR2 FYNNEI. V lost 7 bases and J 5 bases, leaving 17 bases between the germline ends. This CDR3 has 15 amino acids. The CDR3 is CASTPPGVRTGELFF. CDR3 nucleotides: TGTGCCAGCACCCCCCCGGGTGTCCGGACCGGGGAGCTGTTTTTT.

V and J are TRBV6-1 and TRBJ2-1; perhaps TRBD2 as D (5 bases). The CDR3 runs 16 residues. Trimming took 2 bases from V and 0 from J, leaving 11 bases between them. Germline assignment: CDR1 MNHNS and CDR2 SASEGT. The CDR3 region has the DNA TGTGCCAGCAGTGAATTGGGGAGTAGCTCCTACAATGAGCAGTTCTTC. The encoded protein is CASSELGSSSYNEQFF.

J is TRBJ1-1 and V is TRBV19; possibly TRBD1 for D (5 bases). Germline V gives CDR1 LNHDA, CDR2 SQIVND (reference sequence). Trimming cost V 3 bases and J 1 base, with 6 bases left between them. There are 13 residues in the CDR3. CDR3 amino acids: CASSIGGNTEAFF. The CDR3, as DNA: TGTGCCAGTAGTATCGGGGGGAACACTGAAGCTTTCTTT.

The chain is built from TRBV19 and TRBJ2-5; TRBD2 matches 9 bases. The CDR3 totals 17 residues. Germline V gene data show CDR1 as LNHDA and CDR2 as SQIVND (reference sequence). The ends lost 3 bases at V and 6 bases at J; junction bases unmatched: 14. Written as DNA, the CDR3 is TGTGCCAGTAGTATCAGAGGGAGCGGGGGGCCGGGGAAGACCCAGTACTTC. Amino acids: CASSIRGSGGPGKTQYF. The full variable domain, rest sourced from reference TRBV19 and TRBJ2-5, is DGGITQSPKYLFRKEGQNVTLSCEQNLNHDAMYWYRQDPGQGLRLIYYSQIVNDFQKGDIAEGYSVSREKKESFPLTVTSAQKNPTAFYLCASSIRGSGGPGKTQYFGPGTRLLVL.

This clone was recorded once. This chain links TRBV30 with TRBJ2-7; maybe TRBD1 (6 bases). CDR1 and CDR2 from the germline V gene are GTSNPN and SVGIG (reference sequence). CDR3 length: 14 residues. V was trimmed by 3 bases and J by 1 base, leaving 13 bases between them. The CDR3: CAWSATGLSYEQYF. The CDR3 region has the DNA TGTGCCTGGAGCGCGACAGGACTTTCCTACGAGCAGTACTTC.

V and J are TRBV3-1 (or the pseudogene TRBV3-2) and TRBJ2-1, with D tentatively TRBD1 (6 bases). Trimming removed 4 bases from V and 15 bases from J, with 16 bases in between. Germline V gene lookup returns CDR1 LGHDT and CDR2 YNNKEL (reference sequence). The CDR3 is made up of 12 amino acids. The DNA for the CDR3 is TGTGCCAGCAGCCGTACACAGGGAATAAGGTTCTTC. It encodes CASSRTQGIRFF.

The chain recombines TRBV19 with TRBJ1-4; 7 bases fit TRBD1. CDR3 length: 16 amino acids. Unmatched junction bases numbered 8, after V lost 6 bases and J lost 1 base. Germline V gives CDR1 LNHDA, CDR2 SQIVND (reference sequence). The CDR3 region is CASSEGARVTNEKLFF. The DNA for the CDR3 is TGTGCCAGTAGCGAGGGGGCGCGGGTAACTAATGAAAAACTGTTTTTT.

The chain is built from TRBV7-5 and TRBJ1-4. TRBV7-5 is a recognized pseudogene. CDR3 length equals 14 residues. CDR3 loop: CARSLDSENEKLFF. The CDR3 DNA is TGTGCCAGAAGCTTAGATAGCGAAAATGAAAAACTGTTTTTT.

The J gene is TRBJ1-1, the V gene TRBV28; TRBD1 matches at 8 bases. Trimming at V came to 6 bases and at J to 5 bases, leaving 11 bases not matched to a gene. CDR1 and CDR2 (germline): MDHEN, SYDVKM. This CDR3 has 15 amino acids. In DNA form, the CDR3 reads TGTGCCAGCAGGGGCAGACAGGGGCTTGAAACTGAAGCTTTCTTT. This gives the protein CASRGRQGLETEAFF.

The chain is built from TRBV19 and TRBJ2-7; TRBD1 matches 7 bases. The CDR3 spans 16 residues. Losses at the gene ends were 5 bases for V and 6 bases for J; bases not matched to a gene: 16. CDR1 is LNHDA, CDR2 SQIVND, per germline (reference sequence). The CDR3 protein is CASSSNPGQAWREQYF. CDR3 nucleotides: TGTGCCAGTAGTTCCAACCCCGGACAGGCGTGGCGCGAGCAGTACTTC.

This clone occurred once. The chain couples TRBV10-3 to TRBJ2-5; TRBD1 agrees at 7 bases. This CDR3 region has 13 residues. Unmatched junction bases numbered 3, after V lost 6 bases and J lost 2 bases. Germline-derived CDR1 and CDR2 are ENHRY and SYGVKD. This CDR3 is CAISTGDQETQYF. CDR3 nucleotides: TGTGCCATCAGCACAGGGGATCAAGAGACCCAGTACTTC.

The chain recombines TRBV28 with TRBJ1-2; TRBD1 is a possible D gene (6 bases). CDR1 MDHEN and CDR2 SYDVKM come from the germline V gene. The CDR3 is made up of 14 amino acids. With 2 bases removed from V and 7 bases from J, the gap between germline ends came to 14 bases. The CDR3 spells CASSLMGAPPGYTF. CDR3 nucleotide sequence: TGTGCCAGCAGTTTAATGGGGGCCCCTCCTGGCTACACCTTC.

This chain uses TRBV7-8 with TRBJ2-5; 14 nucleotides agree with TRBD2. J was trimmed by 4 bases and V by 5 bases; bases with no gene match: 12. The CDR3 length is 18 residues. From germline, CDR1 is SGHVS and CDR2 FQNEAQ. CDR3 protein: CASSPKYAGTSGGETQYF. The CDR3 DNA reads TGTGCCAGCAGCCCCAAGTATGCCGGGACTAGCGGGGGAGAGACCCAGTACTTC.

The J gene is TRBJ2-7, the V gene TRBV6-6; D possibly corresponds to TRBD2 (7 bases). Germline-derived CDR1 and CDR2 are MNHNY and SVGAGI (reference sequence). Trimming removed 2 bases at V and 3 bases at J, with 17 bases between. The CDR3 length is 16 residues. The chain's CDR3 is CASSYPLRGGNYEQYF. The DNA for the CDR3 is TGTGCCAGCAGTTACCCACTCCGCGGGGGCAACTACGAGCAGTACTTC.